Included here is one T cell receptor (beta chain) sequence, with context. TCRdb reprocessed the 5' RACE reads via MiXCR and lists one record per CDR3 protein. Of around 44,000 distinct CDR3 sequences in the sample, roughly a tenth were seen once. Time point indicated: blood at routine non-recurrence follow-up after resection. The data stem from a study of spatial heterogeneity in lung cancer. Germline values: CDR1 MDHEN, CDR2 SYDVKM. J lost 3 bases, V lost 5 bases, and 6 bases had no gene match. The CDR3 consists of 15 residues. The sequencing used PBMCs, collected at follow-up. This chain connects TRBV28 to TRBJ2-3; 9 bases map to TRBD1. The origin of this receptor is a female donor with early-stage non-small cell lung cancer. The CDR3 region has the DNA TGTGCCAGCAGTGTCCCGGGACAGGGAACAGATACGCAGTATTTT. It translates to CASSVPGQGTDTQYF.